The entry below describes one T cell receptor beta chain. This clone was detected once. No antigen is known for it. No base-level quality is on record; no much larger clone is a single base apart. These data are taken from a study of radiotherapy plus CTLA-4 blockade in lung cancer listed by TCRdb under 2018. About the study as a whole: Among enrolled patients, around 20% had an objective response and 25% to 40% reached disease control.

The junction shows trimming of 5 bases on V and 1 base on J, and the gene matches do not reach 3 bases of it. Per the germline V gene, SNHLY is the CDR1 and FYNNEI is the CDR2. The CDR3, from cysteine to phenylalanine, totals 14 residues. CDR3 DNA only is kept here, 42 bases in frame from base 1. Results and caveats for the whole study, not just this receptor: After treatment with radiotherapy and ipilimumab, TCR clones that originated in tumors expanded in peripheral blood. Increased serum interferon-beta after radiation, together with early dynamic changes in blood T cell clones, were reported to be the strongest predictors of response.

Library preparation employed the immunoSEQ multiplex PCR assay. TCRdb took over this immuneACCESS table, retaining in-frame rearrangements with V and J assigned. Such tables are incomplete; in checked studies, under half of the missing clones stem from an unresolved V gene, and the remainder is unexplained. This sample holds approximately 100,000 clones; approximately 78% were observed only once. Together, the top ten hold around 3% of the sample. In this study, focal radiation therapy paired with CTLA-4 blockade (ipilimumab) was tested in patients who had chemo-refractory metastatic non-small-cell lung cancer.

The chain joins TRBV2 to TRBJ1-1; 8 bases in the middle match TRBD1. The source is a human donor with non-small cell lung cancer who had a partial response to radiotherapy plus ipilimumab. The starting material was peripheral blood, obtained from a patient treated with radiotherapy plus ipilimumab. For the CDR3, the sequence is CASSFDRGNTEAFF. The sequenced DNA: TGTGCCAGCAGTTTCGACAGGGGGAACACTGAAGCTTTCTTT.